Each of the 8 T cell receptor beta chains below was sequenced from the same sample in a study of cytomegalovirus exposure and HLA in healthy donors. The PCR used 60 Vbeta and 13 Jbeta primers. Assay used: immunoSEQ multiplex PCR; TCRdb lists only in-frame clones, some missing. The sample holds 150,000 to 200,000 clones, 70% to 80% seen once. Sequencing input: PBMCs. Receptor source: a woman aged 45-65 years in good health and CMV-seronegative.

Only one count was recorded for this clone. The chain links TRBV27 to TRBJ2-7; D is possibly TRBD2 (6 bases). V lost 5 bases to trimming and J lost 2 bases, with 13 bases between them. Germline V gene sequence: CDR1 MNHEY, CDR2 SMNVEV (reference sequence). There are 14 residues in the CDR3. CDR3 sequence: CASSPGTHPYEQYF. CDR3 sequence (DNA): TGTGCCAGCAGTCCCGGGACTCATCCCTACGAGCAGTACTTC.

The CDR3 region has the DNA TGTGCCAGCAGTTCTGCGACAGCTAGCACAGATACGCAGTATTTT. Its translation: CASSSATASTDTQYF. The chain carries TRBV28 and TRBJ2-3; D may be TRBD1 (5 bases). This CDR3 region has 15 residues. The ends were cut back, 4 bases at V and 0 bases at J, with 11 bases in the middle. CDR1 is MDHEN and CDR2 is SYDVKM in the germline V gene.

The chain recombines TRBV25-1 with TRBJ1-1; D is unresolved. The CDR3 loop spans 15 amino acids. The ends were cut back, 7 bases at V and 6 bases at J, with 21 bases in the middle. Germline CDR1 reads MGHDK; CDR2 reads SYGVNS. CDR3 in DNA: TGTGCCAGCATCCCGAGGGCGATCACGGCGCCTGAAGCTTTCTTT. This translates into CASIPRAITAPEAFF.

The CDR3 DNA follows: TGTGCCAGCAGCTTAGGGAGGACAGGGTCTCTTAGCAATCAGCCCCAGCATTTT. Protein sequence: CASSLGRTGSLSNQPQHF. The chain combines TRBV7-2 with TRBJ1-5, with 8 bases aligning to TRBD1. There are 18 residues in the CDR3. V shed 1 base and J 0 bases; nucleotides not matched to a gene: 8. Germline V CDR1 and CDR2: SGHTA, FQGNSA.

V gene TRBV7-8 combines with J gene TRBJ1-1; D gene ambiguous. The germline V gene encodes CDR1 SGHVS and CDR2 FQNEAQ. With 1 base removed from V and 3 bases from J, the gap between germline ends came to 12 bases. The CDR3 has 15 amino acids. CDR3 region: CASSLVWQGDTEAFF. In DNA, the CDR3 is TGTGCCAGCAGCTTAGTGTGGCAAGGAGACACTGAAGCTTTCTTT. Supplemented by reference TRBV7-8 and TRBJ1-1, the full variable domain reads GAGVSQSPRYKVAKRGQDVALRCDPISGHVSLFWYQQALGQGPEFLTYFQNEAQLDKSGLPSDRFFAERPEGSVSTLKIQRTQQEDSAVYLCASSLVWQGDTEAFFGQGTRLTVV.

The chain links TRBV19 to TRBJ1-1, with 9 bases aligning to TRBD1. Germline V gene lookup returns CDR1 LNHDA and CDR2 SQIVND (reference sequence). The J segment lost 5 bases and the V segment lost 5 bases, leaving 12 bases of the junction unmatched. CDR3 size: 16 residues. The CDR3 reads CASSLLTGGLGTEAFF. CDR3 sequence (DNA): TGTGCCAGTAGTCTCTTGACAGGGGGGCTAGGGACTGAAGCTTTCTTT.

V usage is TRBV7-8 and J usage is TRBJ1-4; the D is unclear. V dropped 5 bases and J dropped 7 bases, with 8 bases sitting between them. The CDR3 is 12 residues long. Germline CDR1 is SGHVS and CDR2 is FQNEAQ. This CDR3 reads CASSPLFEKLFF. Here the CDR3 DNA reads TGTGCCAGCAGCCCCCTCTTTGAAAAACTGTTTTTT.

This clone appeared a single time. J is TRBJ1-2 and V is TRBV5-1; 7 bases match TRBD1. CDR3 length equals 13 residues. Trimming cost V 2 bases and J 3 bases; bases outside gene matches: 1. Looked up from germline, CDR1 is SGHRS and CDR2 is YFSETQ. The CDR3 reads CASSFQGDYGYTF. The CDR3 DNA reads as TGCGCCAGCAGCTTTCAGGGGGACTATGGCTACACCTTC.